The 20 T cell receptor beta chains below all came from one sample that was sequenced in a study of T cells in localized non-small cell lung cancer. Clones were read by immunoSEQ multiplex PCR, and TCRdb kept only the in-frame ones, dropping some. The table shows approximately 100,000 clones, with roughly 88% occurring only once. Sequenced here: PBMCs, sampled before any cancer treatment. The source is a woman aged 35 to 70 with stage II squamous cell lung carcinoma.

The rearrangement joins TRBV5-4 to TRBJ1-1, with D perhaps matching TRBD1 (5 bases). The V end lost 4 bases, the J end lost 8 bases, and 15 bases lay between the germline ends. The germline gives CDR1 SGHNT, CDR2 YYREEE (reference sequence). This CDR3 has 13 residues. This CDR3 reads CASSPGPDLEAFF. The CDR3 DNA sequence: TGTGCCAGCAGCCCAGGGCCCGATTTGGAAGCTTTCTTT.

The chain is built from TRBV7-9 and TRBJ1-1; 7 positions agree with TRBD1. V lost 4 bases to trimming and J lost 8 bases; unmatched junction nucleotides: 10. Germline V gene sequence: CDR1 SEHNR, CDR2 FQNEAQ (reference sequence). This CDR3 has 14 residues. In DNA, the CDR3 is TGTGCCAGCAGCTCCCGGCAGGGGGGCGGAGAAGCTTTCTTT. It encodes CASSSRQGGGEAFF.

The rearrangement uses TRBV27 and TRBJ1-5, with D possibly matching TRBD1 (6 bases). The V end was cut by 2 bases, the J end by 3 bases, with 11 bases between. Germline assignment: CDR1 MNHEY and CDR2 SMNVEV (reference sequence). The CDR3 covers 15 residues. As DNA, the CDR3 is TGTGCCAGCAGTTTAGAGGGGGGGTACAATCAGCCCCAGCATTTT. Translated, it gives CASSLEGGYNQPQHF.

The V call is TRBV27, the J call TRBJ2-1, with D perhaps TRBD2 (6 bases). This CDR3 has 12 residues. V lost 3 bases and J lost 14, with 14 bases in between. CDR1 MNHEY and CDR2 SMNVEV come from the germline V gene (reference sequence). DNA of the CDR3: TGTGCCAGCAGTTTTGGCGGTGGGGGGAAGTTCTTC. Translated: CASSFGGGGKFF.

The chain couples TRBV28 to TRBJ1-1, with D possibly being TRBD1 (6 bases). The germline V gene encodes CDR1 MDHEN and CDR2 SYDVKM. The CDR3 is made up of 14 amino acids. Trimming took 5 bases from V and 4 from J, leaving 14 bases between them. In DNA, the CDR3 is TGTGCCAGCAGTCCTCTACAGGGTTTCACTGAAGCTTTCTTT. Protein sequence: CASSPLQGFTEAFF. Drawing the rest from reference TRBV28 and TRBJ1-1, the complete variable domain is DVKVTQSSRYLVKRTGEKVFLECVQDMDHENMFWYRQDPGLGLRLIYFSYDVKMKEKGDIPEGYSVSREKKERFSLILESASTNQTSMYLCASSPLQGFTEAFFGQGTRLTVV.

This chain uses TRBV7-8 with TRBJ1-1, with TRBD1 matching 7 bases. J lost 5 bases, V lost 7 bases, and 4 bases had no gene match. The CDR3 totals 12 residues. Germline CDR1 SGHVS, CDR2 FQNEAQ. The chain's CDR3 is CASNVQGTEAFF. The CDR3 DNA is TGTGCCAGCAACGTACAGGGGACTGAAGCTTTCTTT. Full variable domain (rest looked up from reference TRBV7-8 and TRBJ1-1): GAGVSQSPRYKVAKRGQDVALRCDPISGHVSLFWYQQALGQGPEFLTYFQNEAQLDKSGLPSDRFFAERPEGSVSTLKIQRTQQEDSAVYLCASNVQGTEAFFGQGTRLTVV.

The V and J genes are TRBV19 and TRBJ1-2; 9 nucleotides align to TRBD1. V was pared by 6 bases and J by 6 bases, with 5 bases of the junction left unmatched. The CDR3 is 13 amino acids. Germline CDR1 is LNHDA and CDR2 is SQIVND (reference sequence). The CDR3 bases are TGTGCCAGTAGAACACAGGGGGCAGATGGCTACACCTTC. It yields the protein CASRTQGADGYTF.

In this sample, this clone turned up once. J is TRBJ1-4 and V is TRBV27; D not certain. The V end lost 4 bases, the J end lost 8 bases, and 17 bases lay between the germline ends. The CDR3 is 15 residues long. Germline V gene sequence: CDR1 MNHEY, CDR2 SMNVEV (reference sequence). CDR3 loop: CASSSTFQGAEKLFF. The CDR3 DNA reads as TGTGCCAGCAGTTCAACATTCCAAGGAGCGGAAAAACTGTTTTTT.

The chain combines TRBV19 with TRBJ1-2; D not certain. The CDR3 loop spans 13 amino acids. V was clipped by 7 bases and J by 6 bases, with 15 bases between them. The germline CDR1 and CDR2 sequences are LNHDA and SQIVND (reference sequence). This CDR3 is CASTGGGVHGYTF. CDR3 sequence (DNA): TGTGCCAGTACTGGTGGTGGGGTCCATGGCTACACCTTC.

V is TRBV29-1 and J is TRBJ1-1, with D perhaps TRBD1 (5 bases). Germline assignment: CDR1 SQVTM and CDR2 ANQGSEA. V was cut by 7 bases and J by 1 base, with 22 bases left in between. The CDR3 totals 16 residues. CDR3 bases: TGCAGCGCCCTGGGGGGGGTTGGTGGCTGGAACACTGAAGCTTTCTTT. Protein sequence: CSALGGVGGWNTEAFF.

CDR3 in DNA: TGTGCCAGCAGCACCGGGACAGGGGGGAGGCGGCAGCCCCAGCATTTT. Protein product: CASSTGTGGRRQPQHF. The chain employs TRBV5-6 and TRBJ1-5, with 11 bases that match TRBD1. Germline CDR1 is SGHDT and CDR2 is YYEEEE. This CDR3 spans 16 amino acids. V was clipped by 4 bases and J by 7 bases; unmatched bases: 10. Full variable domain (remainder filled in from reference TRBV5-6 and TRBJ1-5): DAGVTQSPTHLIKTRGQQVTLRCSPKSGHDTVSWYQQALGQGPQFIFQYYEEEERQRGNFPDRFSGHQFPNYSSELNVNALLLGDSALYLCASSTGTGGRRQPQHFGDGTRLSIL.

The J gene is TRBJ1-5, the V gene TRBV5-4; 10 positions agree with TRBD1. This CDR3 is 14 amino acids long. Germline CDR1 is SGHNT and CDR2 is YYREEE (reference sequence). V lost 4 bases, J lost 5 bases, and 3 bases stayed unmatched. CDR3 DNA: TGTGCCAGCAGCGAGGACAGGGGGGATCAGCCCCAGCATTTT. This translates into CASSEDRGDQPQHF.

The CDR3 here is CASSLGDHSNQPQHF. For the CDR3, the DNA is TGCGCCAGCAGCTTGGGGGACCATAGCAATCAGCCCCAGCATTTT. The chain has TRBV5-1 and TRBJ1-5; D is perhaps TRBD1 (5 bases). Germline V gene lookup returns CDR1 SGHRS and CDR2 YFSETQ. V dropped 0 bases and J dropped 0 bases, with 7 bases sitting between them. The CDR3 has 15 residues.

This clone was seen only once. The chain carries TRBV6-5 and TRBJ2-7; unclear D gene. The CDR3 runs to 11 residues. Germline V gene lookup returns CDR1 MNHEY and CDR2 SVGAGI. V was pared by 5 bases and J by 7 bases, with 9 bases between. The CDR3 sequence is CASSKFPEQYF. CDR3 DNA: TGTGCCAGCAGTAAATTTCCGGAGCAGTACTTC.

The chain links TRBV28 to TRBJ1-6; D perhaps matches TRBD1 (6 bases). Germline V CDR1 and CDR2: MDHEN, SYDVKM. The CDR3 covers 19 residues. The V end lost 4 bases, the J end lost 6 bases, and 25 bases lay between the germline ends. The CDR3 sequence: CASSWARGSGRGVNSPLHF. CDR3 nucleotide sequence: TGTGCCAGCAGTTGGGCCCGGGGCAGCGGTAGGGGGGTTAATTCACCCCTCCACTTT.

The CDR3 reads CASTRAKQGVYRVGNSPLHF. The CDR3 DNA reads TGTGCCAGCACCAGGGCGAAACAGGGGGTTTATCGCGTGGGTAATTCACCCCTCCACTTT. This chain links TRBV27 with TRBJ1-6; 8 positions agree with TRBD1. Germline assignment: CDR1 MNHEY and CDR2 SMNVEV (reference sequence). The CDR3 covers 20 residues. V was pared by 7 bases and J by 6 bases, with 23 bases of the junction left unmatched.

This clone was seen only once. The chain combines TRBV27 with TRBJ1-5; D might be TRBD1 (5 bases). V shed 7 bases and J shed 4 bases, with 11 bases lying between them. Germline lookup yields CDR1 MNHEY and CDR2 SMNVEV (reference sequence). CDR3 length: 13 residues. The CDR3 reads CASTGGINQPQHF. The CDR3 DNA reads as TGTGCCAGCACTGGGGGAATAAATCAGCCCCAGCATTTT.

The chain couples TRBV6-6 to TRBJ2-7; 11 positions agree with TRBD1. The CDR3 runs 15 residues. Germline V gives CDR1 MNHNY, CDR2 SVGAGI (reference sequence). Trimming took 6 bases from V and 4 from J; bases not matched to a gene: 8. For the CDR3, the DNA is TGTGCCAGCAGCCTAACGGGGACAGGGGGGTACGAGCAGTACTTC. Translation gives CASSLTGTGGYEQYF.

The rearrangement uses TRBV19 and TRBJ2-3, with TRBD2 identical over 7 bases. Germline V CDR1 and CDR2: LNHDA, SQIVND (reference sequence). The V gene end was trimmed by 6 bases and the J gene end by 0 bases; junction bases not matched to a gene: 9. The CDR3 has 16 amino acids. The CDR3 spells CASSPSLAASTDTQYF. In DNA form, the CDR3 reads TGTGCCAGTAGCCCATCTCTAGCGGCTAGCACAGATACGCAGTATTTT.

The genes are TRBV28 and TRBJ2-5; no definite D call. V lost 6 bases, J lost 1 base, and 12 bases lay in between. Germline lookup yields CDR1 MDHEN and CDR2 SYDVKM. The CDR3 loop spans 14 amino acids. CDR3 coding DNA: TGTGCCAGCAGACGCGGTAGGAGCCAAGAGACCCAGTACTTC. The encoded protein is CASRRGRSQETQYF.